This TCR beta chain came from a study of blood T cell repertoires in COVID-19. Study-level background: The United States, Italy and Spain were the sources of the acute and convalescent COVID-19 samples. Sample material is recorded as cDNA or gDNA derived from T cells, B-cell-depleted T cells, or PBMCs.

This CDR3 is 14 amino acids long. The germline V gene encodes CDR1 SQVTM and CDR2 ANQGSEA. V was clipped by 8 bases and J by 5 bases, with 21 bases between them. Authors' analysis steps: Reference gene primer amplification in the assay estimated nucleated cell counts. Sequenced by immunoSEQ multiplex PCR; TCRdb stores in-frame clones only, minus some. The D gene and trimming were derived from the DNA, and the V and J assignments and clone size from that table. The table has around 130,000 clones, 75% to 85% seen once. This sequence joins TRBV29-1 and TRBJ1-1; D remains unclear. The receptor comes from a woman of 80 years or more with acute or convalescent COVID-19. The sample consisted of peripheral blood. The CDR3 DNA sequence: TGCAGCATCTGGGCGAGAGAGGGAGGGACTGAAGCTTTCTTT. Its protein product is CSIWAREGGTEAFF.